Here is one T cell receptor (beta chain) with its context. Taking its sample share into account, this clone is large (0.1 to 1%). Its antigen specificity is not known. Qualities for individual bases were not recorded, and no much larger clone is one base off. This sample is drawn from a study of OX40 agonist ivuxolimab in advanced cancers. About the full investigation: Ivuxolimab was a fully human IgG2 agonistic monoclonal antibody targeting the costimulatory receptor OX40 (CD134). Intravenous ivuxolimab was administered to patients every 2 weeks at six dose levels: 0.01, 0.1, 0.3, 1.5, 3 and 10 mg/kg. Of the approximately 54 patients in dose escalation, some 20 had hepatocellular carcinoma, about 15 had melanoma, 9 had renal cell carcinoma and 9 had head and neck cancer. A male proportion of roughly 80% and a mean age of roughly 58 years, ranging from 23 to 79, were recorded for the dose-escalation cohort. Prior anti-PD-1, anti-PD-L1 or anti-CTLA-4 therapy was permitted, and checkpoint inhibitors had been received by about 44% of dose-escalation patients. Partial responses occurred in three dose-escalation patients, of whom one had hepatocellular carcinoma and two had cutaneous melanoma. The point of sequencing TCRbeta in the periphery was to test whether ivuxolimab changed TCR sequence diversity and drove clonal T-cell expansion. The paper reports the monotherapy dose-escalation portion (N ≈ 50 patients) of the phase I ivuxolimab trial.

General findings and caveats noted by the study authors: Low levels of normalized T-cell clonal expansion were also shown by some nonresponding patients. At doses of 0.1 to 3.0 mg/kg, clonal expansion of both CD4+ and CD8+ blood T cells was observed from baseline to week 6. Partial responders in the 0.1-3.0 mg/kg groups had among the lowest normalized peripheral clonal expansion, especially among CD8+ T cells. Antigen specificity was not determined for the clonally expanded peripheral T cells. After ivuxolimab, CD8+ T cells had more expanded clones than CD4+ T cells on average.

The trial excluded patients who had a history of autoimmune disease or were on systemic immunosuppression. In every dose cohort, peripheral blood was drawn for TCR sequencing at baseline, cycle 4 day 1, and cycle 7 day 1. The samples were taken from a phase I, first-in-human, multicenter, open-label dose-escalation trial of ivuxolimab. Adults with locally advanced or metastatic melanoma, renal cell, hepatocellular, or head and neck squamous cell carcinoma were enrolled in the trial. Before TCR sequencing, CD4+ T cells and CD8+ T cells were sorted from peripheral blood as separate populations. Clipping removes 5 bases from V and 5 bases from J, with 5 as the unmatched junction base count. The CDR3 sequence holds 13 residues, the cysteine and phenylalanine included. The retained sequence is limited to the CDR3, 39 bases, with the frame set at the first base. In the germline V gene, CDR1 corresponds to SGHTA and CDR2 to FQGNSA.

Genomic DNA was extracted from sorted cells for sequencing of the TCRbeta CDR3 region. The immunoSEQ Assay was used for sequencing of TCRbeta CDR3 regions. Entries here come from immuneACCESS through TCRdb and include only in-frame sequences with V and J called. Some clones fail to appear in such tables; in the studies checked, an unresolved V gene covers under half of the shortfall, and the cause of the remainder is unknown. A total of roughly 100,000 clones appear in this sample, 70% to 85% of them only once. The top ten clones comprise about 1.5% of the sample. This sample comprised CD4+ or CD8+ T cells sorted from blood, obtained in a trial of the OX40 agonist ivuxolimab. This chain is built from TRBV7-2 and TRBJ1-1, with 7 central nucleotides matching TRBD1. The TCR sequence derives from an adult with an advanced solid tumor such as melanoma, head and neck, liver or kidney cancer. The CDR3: CASSAQGTTEAFF. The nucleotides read TGTGCCAGCAGCGCACAGGGGACGACTGAAGCTTTCTTT.